This T cell receptor (beta chain) was found in a study of blood T cell repertoires in COVID-19 (dated by TCRdb to about 2020). In terms of the full investigation: The collaborator samples originated in the United States, Italy and Spain and spanned the acute and convalescent phases of COVID-19. The material from the prospective study consisted of cDNA or gDNA derived from T cells, B-cell-depleted T cells, or PBMCs. Deeply sampled blood TCRbeta repertoires from subjects exposed to, actively infected with, or recovered from COVID-19 were included in the dataset. The repertoires were released in a freely available public database intended as a resource for research on the immune response to SARS-CoV-2. The samples were drawn from the first 160 participants of the ongoing ImmuneRACE study and from over 950 subjects provided by 6 global collaborators. A de-identified subject ID, COVID-19 status, age in years and sex were almost always included in the sample metadata. Where available, HLA class I and class II types were taken from metadata supplied by the sample provider and were not determined by assay-based typing.

TCRbeta CDR3 regions were amplified from genomic DNA using the immunoSEQ Assay, a bias-controlled multiplex PCR. In the authors' own workflow: The number of nucleated cells in each sample was estimated by amplification of reference gene primers within the assay. To quantify the absolute abundance of each unique TCRbeta CDR3 rearrangement, sequence reads were collapsed and filtered. For each sample, productive Simpson clonality was calculated by taking the square root of Simpson's diversity index across productive rearrangements. The table comes from immuneACCESS by way of TCRdb, which keeps in-frame sequences with V and J called. Part of the clones is missing from these tables; in studies checked, under half for an unresolved V gene and the rest for unknown reasons. D and trimming come from the DNA, and the V and J calls and clone size come from that table. This sample has tens of thousands of clones in its table, and 84% of those were observed once. The ten largest clonotypes hold 8.8% of the sample.

About this clone: Its antigen specificity is not known. Per-base quality was not reported, and no clone a single base away is much larger than it.

Measured from the cysteine to the phenylalanine, the CDR3 is 12 residues long. Of the read, only the CDR3 DNA is kept; its 36 bases are in frame from base 1. Trimming takes 3 bases from V and 9 bases from J, and the germline ends sit 10 bases apart. CDR1 and CDR2 are drawn from the germline V gene: SGHRS, YFSETQ. What the authors observed across the whole study: The quantity of clinical and demographic metadata differed by source and by participant and was supplied without curation.

Whole blood was collected in K2EDTA tubes by collaborating institutions according to the institutions' own protocols. For TCRbeta analysis, collaborator samples were shipped as frozen whole blood, as isolated PBMCs, or as DNA extracted from either sample type. The sequence came from a man between 60 and 75 years old with acute or convalescent COVID-19. The chain joins TRBV5-1 to TRBJ2-1; 5 matching bases give a weak D call of TRBD1. The specimen was peripheral blood. The CDR3: CASSSGSGEQFF. The DNA sequence follows: TGCGCCAGCAGCTCAGGGTCGGGTGAGCAGTTCTTC.